Given below is one T cell receptor beta chain in context. This clonotype was recorded a few times. Its antigen is unknown. No much larger clone exists at a distance of one base, and base qualities are not known. V loses 4 bases at its end and J loses 5 bases; junction bases beyond the gene matches: 8. CDR1 and CDR2 are drawn from the germline V gene: SGHRS, YFSETQ. Inclusive of the bounding cysteine and phenylalanine, the CDR3 is 16 residues long. The only DNA kept is the CDR3, 48 bases in frame from the first base. The source of the sample is a study of T-cell reconstitution after alpha-beta-depleted transplantation in children (dated by TCRdb to the mid-2010s). In the study overall: The study quantitatively tracked T-cell immune reconstitution after TCRalphabeta/CD19-depleted allogeneic hematopoietic cell transplantation in children using TCR repertoire profiling.

Library preparation used PCR. TCRdb lists the instrument as Illumina HiSeq 2500. To normalize quantification of the TCRbeta repertoire, the TCR libraries were built with molecular barcoding that relied on unique molecular identifiers. TCRdb cleaned the public reads at Q25 with fastp, built clones with MiXCR and kept in-frame beta chains. Each record represents a unique CDR3 protein, reported with the most common genes and DNA among its rows. In this sample the table shows 500,000 to 600,000 distinct CDR3 sequences, 30% to 35% of which occur a single time. In total, the top ten clones hold about 2.3% of the sample.

The chain couples TRBV5-1 to TRBJ2-3, with 12 junctional bases fitting TRBD2. This clonotype was obtained from a human donor who donated a stem cell graft to a child with aplastic anemia. The sample in question was PBMCs from the stem cell graft donor, obtained from the stem cell graft. The nucleotide sequence reads as follows: TGCGCCAGCAGCCCCCCCATGACTAGCGGGAGAGATACGCAGTATTTT. Protein translation: CASSPPMTSGRDTQYF.